These T cell receptor beta chains were read from a single sample in a study of OX40 agonist ivuxolimab in advanced cancers. Here immunoSEQ multiplex PCR was the method, and the copy in TCRdb shows in-frame clones only, minus some. The repertoire holds around 70,000 clones, with over 75% as singletons. The source material was CD4+ or CD8+ T cells sorted from blood, sampled in a trial of the OX40 agonist ivuxolimab. The source of these receptors is an adult with an advanced solid tumor such as melanoma, head and neck, liver or kidney cancer. CDR3s include the opening cysteine and the closing phenylalanine or tryptophan. D genes are given only for firm matches. A row's size may be missing; if present it is once, few, many or a size class.

j_call,v_call,d_call,clone_size,cdr3_aa,cdr3_nt
TRBJ2-7,TRBV27,TRBD2,.,CASRALSGSSREQYF,TGTGCCAGCAGGGCGTTGAGCGGGAGTTCGAGAGAGCAGTACTTC
TRBJ1-2,TRBV11-3,TRBD1,few,CASSFNPGQSYGYTF,TGTGCCAGCAGCTTTAATCCGGGACAGTCCTATGGCTACACCTTC
TRBJ2-2,TRBV5-4,.,.,CASSSRSTGRTGELFF,TGTGCCAGCAGCTCGAGGAGTACAGGGAGAACCGGGGAGCTGTTTTTT
TRBJ1-6,TRBV5-1,.,.,CASSRDLRERSPLHF,TGCGCCAGCAGCCGGGACCTACGGGAGCGATCACCCCTCCACTTT
TRBJ2-2,TRBV27,.,once,CASSLRQGSAGELFF,TGTGCCAGCAGTTTACGGCAGGGGTCGGCCGGGGAGCTGTTTTTT
TRBJ1-5,TRBV11-2,.,.,CASSLEENQPQHF,TGTGCCAGCAGCTTAGAAGAAAATCAGCCCCAGCATTTT
TRBJ1-2,TRBV5-1,TRBD1,.,CASSFGQGGYGYTF,TGCGCCAGCAGCTTCGGACAGGGTGGCTATGGCTACACCTTC
TRBJ1-5,TRBV10-1,TRBD1,.,CASSPWTGEGRGNQPQHF,TGCGCCAGCAGCCCATGGACAGGGGAAGGAAGGGGCAATCAGCCCCAGCATTTT
TRBJ1-2,TRBV18,.,.,CASSQDLNNYGYTF,TGTGCCAGCTCACAGGACCTCAATAACTATGGCTACACCTTC
TRBJ2-7,TRBV9,TRBD2,.,CASSPSGGVSSYEQYF,TGTGCCAGCAGCCCCAGCGGGGGGGTGAGCTCCTACGAGCAGTACTTC
TRBJ1-4,TRBV7-9,.,once,CASSPWDQVNEKLFF,TGTGCCAGCAGCCCCTGGGATCAGGTTAATGAAAAACTGTTTTTT
TRBJ1-2,TRBV7-9,.,.,CASSLGPVYGYTF,TGTGCCAGCAGCTTGGGGCCCGTCTATGGCTACACCTTC
TRBJ1-2,TRBV7-9,.,.,CASSFYYSFTNYGYTF,TGTGCCAGCAGCTTTTACTACAGCTTTACTAACTATGGCTACACCTTC
TRBJ1-3,TRBV18,TRBD1,once,CASSPPVYQGAFTGSGNTIYF,TGTGCCAGCTCACCACCGGTCTATCAGGGGGCCTTCACTGGCTCTGGAAACACCATATATTTT
TRBJ2-1,TRBV5-1,TRBD1,.,CASSLEAGGPYNEQFF,TGCGCCAGCAGCTTGGAGGCAGGGGGACCGTACAATGAGCAGTTCTTC
TRBJ1-5,TRBV4-2,.,.,CASSQDAGHSNQPQHF,TGTGCCAGCAGCCAAGACGCAGGGCACAGCAATCAGCCCCAGCATTTT
TRBJ2-1,TRBV27,.,.,CASSLGGRSYNEQFF,TGTGCCAGCAGTTTGGGGGGGCGCTCCTACAATGAGCAGTTCTTC
TRBJ1-1,TRBV10-3,.,once,CAISESGKGAEAFF,TGTGCCATCAGTGAGTCGGGGAAGGGCGCTGAAGCTTTCTTT
TRBJ1-1,TRBV30,.,few,CAWSGYFAEAFF,TGTGCCTGGAGCGGATATTTTGCTGAAGCTTTCTTT
TRBJ2-1,TRBV11-1,.,.,CASSLAQAGGYEQFF,TGTGCCAGCAGCTTAGCGCAGGCTGGGGGCTATGAGCAGTTCTTC
TRBJ2-7,TRBV9,.,.,CASSVAGAGAYEQYF,TGTGCCAGCAGCGTAGCAGGCGCCGGGGCCTACGAGCAGTACTTC
TRBJ2-1,TRBV5-4,.,.,CASSLGGQSYNEQFF,TGTGCCAGCAGCTTGGGTGGACAATCCTACAATGAGCAGTTCTTC
TRBJ2-7,TRBV18,TRBD2,.,CASSETSGGLEQYF,TGTGCCAGCTCTGAGACTAGCGGGGGCCTCGAGCAGTACTTC
TRBJ2-1,TRBV9,TRBD1,.,CASSTRQGAGEQFF,TGTGCCAGCAGCACAAGACAGGGGGCAGGGGAGCAGTTCTTC
TRBJ2-7,TRBV28,TRBD2,.,CASSSLAGSYEQYF,TGTGCCAGCAGTTCACTAGCGGGTTCCTACGAGCAGTACTTC
TRBJ2-3,TRBV9,TRBD2,few,CASSVESGRGDTQYF,TGTGCCAGCAGCGTAGAGAGCGGGAGGGGAGATACGCAGTATTTT
TRBJ2-3,TRBV19,TRBD1,few,CASRQDRGFGTDTQYF,TGTGCCAGTAGGCAGGACAGGGGATTCGGGACAGATACGCAGTATTTT
TRBJ2-3,TRBV19,TRBD1,.,CASSRTGAATDTQYF,TGTGCCAGTAGCCGCACAGGGGCAGCAACTGATACGCAGTATTTT
TRBJ1-1,TRBV5-1,.,once,CASNPWGQENTEAFF,TGCGCCAGCAACCCCTGGGGGCAGGAGAACACTGAAGCTTTCTTT
TRBJ2-5,TRBV11-3,.,.,CASSLTSFKTQYF,TGTGCCAGCAGCTTAACCTCTTTCAAGACCCAGTACTTC
TRBJ2-3,TRBV5-1,TRBD1,.,CASSLGQGAADTQYF,TGCGCCAGCAGCTTGGGACAGGGGGCTGCAGATACGCAGTATTTT
TRBJ2-1,TRBV6-1,TRBD1,.,CASSKTGTGDEQFF,TGTGCCAGCAGCAAAACCGGGACAGGGGATGAGCAGTTCTTC
TRBJ1-1,TRBV29-1,.,.,CMVAGSGDTEAFF,TGCATGGTGGCAGGGTCAGGAGACACTGAAGCTTTCTTT
TRBJ2-1,TRBV18,.,.,CASSRVPGGQSEQFF,TGTGCCAGCTCACGAGTGCCCGGGGGACAATCGGAGCAGTTCTTC
TRBJ2-1,TRBV6-1,TRBD2,.,CASSGSGRALIEQFF,TGTGCCAGCAGTGGTAGCGGGAGGGCCTTAATCGAGCAGTTCTTC
TRBJ1-6,TRBV5-5,.,.,CASSLDVFSPLHF,TGTGCCAGCAGCTTGGATGTTTTCTCACCCCTCCACTTT
TRBJ2-6,TRBV15,.,.,CATSRTGGSGANVLTF,TGTGCCACCAGCAGAACTGGGGGGTCTGGGGCCAACGTCCTGACTTTC
TRBJ2-3,TRBV5-1,TRBD1,once,CASSIGQGADTQYF,TGCGCCAGCAGCATCGGACAGGGGGCAGATACGCAGTATTTT
TRBJ1-2,TRBV15,.,.,CATSRDGGGLYGYTF,TGTGCCACCAGCAGAGATGGAGGGGGTTTATATGGCTACACCTTC
TRBJ2-2,TRBV5-1,.,.,CASSPTRNTGELFF,TGCGCCAGCAGCCCCACACGGAACACCGGGGAGCTGTTTTTT
TRBJ2-1,TRBV4-1,TRBD2,.,CASSLLTSGRAVENEQFF,TGCGCCAGCAGCCTTCTGACTAGCGGGAGGGCCGTGGAGAATGAGCAGTTCTTC
TRBJ2-7,TRBV9,TRBD1,once,CASSVEDRGPYEQYF,TGTGCCAGCAGCGTAGAGGACAGGGGCCCCTACGAGCAGTACTTC
TRBJ2-1,TRBV15,TRBD2,.,CATSLFSGSNEQFF,TGTGCCACCAGCTTATTTAGCGGGAGTAATGAGCAGTTCTTC
TRBJ2-3,TRBV11-2,TRBD2,.,CASSPEPSGGAVTQYF,TGTGCCAGCAGCCCAGAGCCTAGCGGGGGGGCGGTTACGCAGTATTTT
TRBJ2-7,TRBV11-2,.,once,CASSLAGFEQYF,TGTGCCAGCAGCTTAGCCGGGTTCGAGCAGTACTTC